Listed below are T cell receptor beta chains from one sample, sequenced in a study of CD8 T cells in ankylosing spondylitis. In TCRdb, the 5' RACE reads were re-called with MiXCR into one record per CDR3 protein. The sample lists fewer than 650,000 distinct CDR3 sequences; approximately 11% were seen once. Material: blood, either unsorted or a sorted T cell fraction (not recorded which). These receptors were obtained from a male donor with ankylosing spondylitis. Both conserved end residues are part of each CDR3. Clone sizes are given selectively: once, few, many, or a class where the clone is expanded.

CDR3: CASTKRHLSDDTQYF; V: TRBV9; size: .
CDR3: CASSVWGGITEAFF; V: TRBV25-1; size: .
CDR3: CASSLVGTGFPDTEAFF; V: TRBV5-1; size: many
CDR3: CASRGTVYGYTF; V: TRBV3-1; size: .
CDR3: CASSIGTGAFDEQFF; V: TRBV7-9; size: many
CDR3: CASSRGQGTGELFF; V: TRBV2; size: many
CDR3: CASSLRPGFTLNTGELFF; V: TRBV5-1; size: few
CDR3: CSGGQGGNQPQHF; V: TRBV20-1; size: many
CDR3: CASSESAEGQYF; V: TRBV10-1; size: .
CDR3: CSAREDRWREGTHEQYF; V: TRBV20-1; size: few
CDR3: CASSLEVSSSYNEQFF; V: TRBV5-1; size: few
CDR3: CATSTGQGVAYEQYF; V: TRBV24-1; size: .
CDR3: CASSDSGTGPYEQYF; V: TRBV5-1; size: few
CDR3: CSGGEGADEKLFF; V: TRBV29-1; size: few
CDR3: CSAGGLAGREEQFF; V: TRBV20-1; size: few
CDR3: CASSLVTGLTEAFF; V: TRBV5-1; size: .
CDR3: CATSRGTQETQYF; V: TRBV24-1; size: .
CDR3: CASSQDASSYEQYF; V: TRBV3-1; size: .
CDR3: CASTQTGNSYNEQFF; V: TRBV5-1; size: many
CDR3: CATTPNGRRTGELFF; V: TRBV24-1; size: many
CDR3: CASSAWRLTDTQYF; V: TRBV12-3/TRBV12-4; size: few
CDR3: CASIGTGGGNQPQHF; V: TRBV12-3/TRBV12-4; size: .
CDR3: CASSGRASRDNEQFF; V: TRBV9; size: .
CDR3: CASSEEIVTGRRRGYTF; V: TRBV6-1; size: .
CDR3: CSVRPGQGTPGELFF; V: TRBV29-1; size: few
CDR3: CASRATGELFF; V: TRBV2; size: few
CDR3: CASSLAGLNSGNTIYF; V: TRBV7-9; size: few
CDR3: CASSSRFLAGAWYNEQFF; V: TRBV11-2; size: few
CDR3: CASSQDPGGNTIYF; V: TRBV4-1; size: many
CDR3: CSATGGWNTEAFF; V: TRBV20-1; size: .
CDR3: CASSPKAGALPYNEQFF; V: TRBV7-2; size: .
CDR3: CASSSGTGVDTQYF; V: TRBV6-1; size: .
CDR3: CASTANGIKDNEQFF; V: TRBV2; size: few
CDR3: CASSGGPNEQFF; V: TRBV2; size: few
CDR3: CSVGVTGASRNEKLFF; V: TRBV29-1; size: many
CDR3: CSIKEGGIQYF; V: TRBV29-1; size: many
CDR3: CASSKTSTDTQYF; V: TRBV7-9; size: .
CDR3: CASSEQRNTEAFF; V: TRBV12-3/TRBV12-4; size: many
CDR3: CASSLEVTVDEQFF; V: TRBV5-8; size: few
CDR3: CSASLAGGSTDTQYF; V: TRBV20-1; size: many
CDR3: CSGAGLAGDSLNTQYF; V: TRBV20-1; size: few
CDR3: CASSLVMGENTEAFF; V: TRBV5-1; size: many
CDR3: CASSQGLAPGGTYNEQFF; V: TRBV4-1; size: .
CDR3: CASSKGTVNYGYTF; V: TRBV7-2; size: few
CDR3: CSFYLAGGGEQFF; V: TRBV29-1; size: many
CDR3: CASSSQGWTEAFF; V: TRBV5-1; size: many
CDR3: CASSPTGGESNEQFF; V: TRBV5-1; size: .